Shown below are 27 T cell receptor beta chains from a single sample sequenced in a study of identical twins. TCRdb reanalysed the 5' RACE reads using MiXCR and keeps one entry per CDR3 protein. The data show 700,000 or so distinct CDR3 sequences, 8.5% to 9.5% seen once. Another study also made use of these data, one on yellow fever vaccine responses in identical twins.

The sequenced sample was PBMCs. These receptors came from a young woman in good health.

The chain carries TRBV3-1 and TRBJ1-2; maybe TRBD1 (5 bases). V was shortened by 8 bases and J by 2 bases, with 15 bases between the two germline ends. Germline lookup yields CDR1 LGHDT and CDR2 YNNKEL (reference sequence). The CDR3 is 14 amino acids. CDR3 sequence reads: CASFTAGGNYGYTF. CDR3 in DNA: TGTGCCAGCTTCACAGCTGGGGGGAACTATGGCTACACCTTC.

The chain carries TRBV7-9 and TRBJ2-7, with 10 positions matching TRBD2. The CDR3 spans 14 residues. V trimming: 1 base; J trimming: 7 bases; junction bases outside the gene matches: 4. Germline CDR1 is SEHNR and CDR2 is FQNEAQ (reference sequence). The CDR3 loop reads CASSLGTSGVEQYF. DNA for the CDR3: TGTGCCAGCAGCTTAGGTACTAGCGGGGTGGAGCAGTACTTC.

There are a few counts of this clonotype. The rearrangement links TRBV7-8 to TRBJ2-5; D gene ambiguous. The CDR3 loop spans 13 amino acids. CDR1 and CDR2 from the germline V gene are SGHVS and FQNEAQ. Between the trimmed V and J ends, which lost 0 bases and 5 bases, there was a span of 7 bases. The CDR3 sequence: CASSLAPRETQYF. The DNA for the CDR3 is TGTGCCAGCAGCTTAGCGCCCCGTGAGACCCAGTACTTC.

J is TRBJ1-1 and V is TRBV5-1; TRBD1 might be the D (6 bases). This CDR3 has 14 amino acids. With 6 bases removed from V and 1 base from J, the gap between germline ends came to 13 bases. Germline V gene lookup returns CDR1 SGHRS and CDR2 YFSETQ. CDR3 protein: CASNPGQQNTEAFF. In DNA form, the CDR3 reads TGCGCCAGCAACCCAGGACAGCAGAACACTGAAGCTTTCTTT.

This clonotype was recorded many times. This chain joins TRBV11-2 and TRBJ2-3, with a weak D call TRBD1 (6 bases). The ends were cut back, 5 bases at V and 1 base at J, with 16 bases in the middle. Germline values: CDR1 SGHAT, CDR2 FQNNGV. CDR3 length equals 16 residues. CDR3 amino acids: CASSPRGTGRTDTQYF. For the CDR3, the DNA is TGTGCCAGCAGCCCCCGCGGAACAGGGCGCACAGATACGCAGTATTTT.

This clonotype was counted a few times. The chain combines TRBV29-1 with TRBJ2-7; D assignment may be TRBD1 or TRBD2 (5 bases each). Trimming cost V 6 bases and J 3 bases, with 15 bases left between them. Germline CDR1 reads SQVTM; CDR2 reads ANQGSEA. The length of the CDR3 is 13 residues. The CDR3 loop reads CSVVPGTVYEQYF. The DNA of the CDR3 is TGCAGCGTGGTACCAGGGACGGTCTACGAGCAGTACTTC.

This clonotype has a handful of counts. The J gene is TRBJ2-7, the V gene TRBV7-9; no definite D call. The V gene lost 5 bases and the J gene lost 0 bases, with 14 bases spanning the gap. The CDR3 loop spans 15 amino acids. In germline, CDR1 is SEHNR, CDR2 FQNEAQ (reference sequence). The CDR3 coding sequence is TGTGCCAGCAGCACCGACACCAACCTCTCCTACGAGCAGTACTTC. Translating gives CASSTDTNLSYEQYF.

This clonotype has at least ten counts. The chain's CDR3 is CSVADSTEQFF. The CDR3 nucleotides are TGCAGCGTAGCTGACTCCACCGAACAGTTCTTC. The chain is built from TRBV29-1 and TRBJ2-1; D is unclear. The CDR3 is made up of 11 amino acids. Per the germline V gene, CDR1 is SQVTM and CDR2 is ANQGSEA. The V gene lost 6 bases and the J gene lost 13 bases, with 16 bases spanning the gap.

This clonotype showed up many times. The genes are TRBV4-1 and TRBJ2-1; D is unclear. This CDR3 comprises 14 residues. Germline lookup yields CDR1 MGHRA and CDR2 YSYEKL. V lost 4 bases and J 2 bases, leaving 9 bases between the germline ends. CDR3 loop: CASSRLDPYNEQFF. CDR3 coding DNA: TGCGCCAGCAGCCGATTAGACCCCTACAATGAGCAGTTCTTC.

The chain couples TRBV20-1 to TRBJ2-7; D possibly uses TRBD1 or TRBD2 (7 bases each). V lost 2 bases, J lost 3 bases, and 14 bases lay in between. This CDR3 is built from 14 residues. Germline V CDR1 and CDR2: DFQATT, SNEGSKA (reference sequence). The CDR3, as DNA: TGCAGTGCTAGACAAGACAGGGAGGGCTACGAGCAGTACTTC. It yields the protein CSARQDREGYEQYF.

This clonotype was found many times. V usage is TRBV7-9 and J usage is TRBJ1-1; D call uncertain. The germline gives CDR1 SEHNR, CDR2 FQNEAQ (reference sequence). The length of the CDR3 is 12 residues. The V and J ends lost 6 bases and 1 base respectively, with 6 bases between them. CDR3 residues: CASSPANTEAFF. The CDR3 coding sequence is TGTGCCAGCAGTCCAGCGAACACTGAAGCTTTCTTT.

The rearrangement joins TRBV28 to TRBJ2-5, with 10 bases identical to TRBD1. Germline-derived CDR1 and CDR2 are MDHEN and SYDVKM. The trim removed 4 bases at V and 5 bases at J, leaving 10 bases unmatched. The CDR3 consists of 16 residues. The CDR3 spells CASSSLTGGAGETQYF. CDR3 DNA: TGTGCCAGCAGTTCCTTGACAGGGGGCGCGGGGGAGACCCAGTACTTC.

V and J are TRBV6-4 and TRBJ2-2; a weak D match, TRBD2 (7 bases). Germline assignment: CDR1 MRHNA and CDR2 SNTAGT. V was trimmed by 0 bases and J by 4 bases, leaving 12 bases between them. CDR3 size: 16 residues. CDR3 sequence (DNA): TGTGCCAGCAGTGACTCGGGCGGGGGCACCACCGGGGAGCTGTTTTTT. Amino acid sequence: CASSDSGGGTTGELFF.

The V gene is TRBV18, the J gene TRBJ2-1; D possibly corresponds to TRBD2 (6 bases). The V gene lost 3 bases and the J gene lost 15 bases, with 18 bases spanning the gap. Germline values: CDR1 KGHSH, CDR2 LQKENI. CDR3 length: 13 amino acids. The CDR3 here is CASSPEGVMGWFF. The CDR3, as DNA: TGTGCCAGCTCACCGGAGGGCGTGATGGGATGGTTCTTC.

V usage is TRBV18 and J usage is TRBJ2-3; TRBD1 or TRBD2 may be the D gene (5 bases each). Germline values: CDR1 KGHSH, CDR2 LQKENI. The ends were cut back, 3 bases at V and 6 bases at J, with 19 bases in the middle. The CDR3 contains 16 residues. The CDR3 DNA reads TGTGCCAGCTCACCGGGGTCGGGACGAAATAAGGATACGCAGTATTTT. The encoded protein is CASSPGSGRNKDTQYF. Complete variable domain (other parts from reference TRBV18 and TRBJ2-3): NAGVMQNPRHLVRRRGQEARLRCSPMKGHSHVYWYRQLPEEGLKFMVYLQKENIIDESGMPKERFSAEFPKEGPSILRIQQVVRGDSAAYFCASSPGSGRNKDTQYFGPGTRLTVL.

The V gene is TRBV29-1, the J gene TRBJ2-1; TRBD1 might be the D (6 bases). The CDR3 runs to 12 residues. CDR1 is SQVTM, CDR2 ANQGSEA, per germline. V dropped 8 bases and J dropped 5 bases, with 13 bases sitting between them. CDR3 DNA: TGCAGCTTCATTTGGACAGACAATGAGCAGTTCTTC. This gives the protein CSFIWTDNEQFF.

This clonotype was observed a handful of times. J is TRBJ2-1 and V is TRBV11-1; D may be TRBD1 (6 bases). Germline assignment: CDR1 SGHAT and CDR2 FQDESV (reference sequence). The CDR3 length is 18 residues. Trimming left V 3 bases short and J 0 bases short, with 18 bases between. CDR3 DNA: TGTGCCAGCAGCTTGGTACGGACAGCGCCGGGCTCCTACAATGAGCAGTTCTTC. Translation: CASSLVRTAPGSYNEQFF. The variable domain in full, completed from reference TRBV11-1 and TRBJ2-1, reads EAEVAQSPRYKITEKSQAVAFWCDPISGHATLYWYRQILGQGPELLVQFQDESVVDDSQLPKDRFSAERLKGVDSTLKIQPAELGDSAMYLCASSLVRTAPGSYNEQFFGPGTRLTVL.

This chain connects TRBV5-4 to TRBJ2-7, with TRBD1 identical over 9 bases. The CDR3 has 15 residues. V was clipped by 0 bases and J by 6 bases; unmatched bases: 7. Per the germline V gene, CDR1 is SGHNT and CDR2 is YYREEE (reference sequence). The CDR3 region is CASSLGGTGSPEQYF. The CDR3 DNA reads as TGTGCCAGCAGCTTGGGAGGGACAGGGAGTCCCGAGCAGTACTTC.

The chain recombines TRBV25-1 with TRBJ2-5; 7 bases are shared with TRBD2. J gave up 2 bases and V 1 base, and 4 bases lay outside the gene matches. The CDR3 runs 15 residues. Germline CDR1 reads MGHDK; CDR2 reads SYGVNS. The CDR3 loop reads CASSELTSAQETQYF. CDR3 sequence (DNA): TGTGCCAGCAGTGAATTAACTAGCGCGCAAGAGACCCAGTACTTC.

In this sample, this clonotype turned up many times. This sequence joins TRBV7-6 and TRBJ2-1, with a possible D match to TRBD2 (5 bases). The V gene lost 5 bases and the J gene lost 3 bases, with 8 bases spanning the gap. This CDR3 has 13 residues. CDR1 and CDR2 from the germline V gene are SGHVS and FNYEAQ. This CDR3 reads CASSDRDYNEQFF. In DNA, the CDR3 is TGTGCCAGCAGCGACCGGGACTACAATGAGCAGTTCTTC.

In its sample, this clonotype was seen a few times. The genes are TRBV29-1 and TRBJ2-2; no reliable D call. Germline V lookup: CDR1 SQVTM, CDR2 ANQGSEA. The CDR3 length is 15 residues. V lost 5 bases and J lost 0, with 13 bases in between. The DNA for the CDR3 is TGCAGCGTTAAATTACGTTTCGCGAACACCGGGGAGCTGTTTTTT. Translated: CSVKLRFANTGELFF.

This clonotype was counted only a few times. The CDR3 DNA follows: TGCAGTGCCCAGGACTACCCCAACACAGATACGCAGTATTTT. Encoded protein: CSAQDYPNTDTQYF. V is TRBV20-1 and J is TRBJ2-3, with TRBD2 as a possible D gene (6 bases). V was clipped by 6 bases and J by 2 bases, with 15 bases between them. The CDR3 has 14 amino acids. CDR1 and CDR2 from the germline V gene are DFQATT and SNEGSKA (reference sequence).

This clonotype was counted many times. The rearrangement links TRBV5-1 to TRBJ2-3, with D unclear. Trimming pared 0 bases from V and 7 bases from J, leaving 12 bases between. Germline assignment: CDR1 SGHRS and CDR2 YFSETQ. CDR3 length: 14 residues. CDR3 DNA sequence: TGCGCCAGCAGCTTGGCAATAGCCTCTCATACGCAGTATTTT. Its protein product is CASSLAIASHTQYF.

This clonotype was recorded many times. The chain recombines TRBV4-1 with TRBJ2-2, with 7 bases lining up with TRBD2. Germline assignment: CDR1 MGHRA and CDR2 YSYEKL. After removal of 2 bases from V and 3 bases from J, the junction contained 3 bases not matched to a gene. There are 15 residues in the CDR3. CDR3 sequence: CASSQFGLDTGELFF. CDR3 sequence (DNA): TGCGCCAGCAGCCAATTCGGACTAGACACCGGGGAGCTGTTTTTT.

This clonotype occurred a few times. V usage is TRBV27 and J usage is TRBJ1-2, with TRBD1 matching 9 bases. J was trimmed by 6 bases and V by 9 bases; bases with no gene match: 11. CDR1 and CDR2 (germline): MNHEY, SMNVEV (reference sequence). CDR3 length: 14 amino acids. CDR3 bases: TGTGCCAGACCCGGGACAGGGTTTAAAGATGGCTACACCTTC. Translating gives CARPGTGFKDGYTF.

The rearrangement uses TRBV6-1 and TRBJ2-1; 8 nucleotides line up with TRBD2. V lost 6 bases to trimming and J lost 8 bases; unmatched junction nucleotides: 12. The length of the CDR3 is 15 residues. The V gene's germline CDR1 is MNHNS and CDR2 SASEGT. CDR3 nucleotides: TGTGCCAGCAGGTCCGGGACTAGTCTCAGGGATGAGCAGTTCTTC. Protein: CASRSGTSLRDEQFF.

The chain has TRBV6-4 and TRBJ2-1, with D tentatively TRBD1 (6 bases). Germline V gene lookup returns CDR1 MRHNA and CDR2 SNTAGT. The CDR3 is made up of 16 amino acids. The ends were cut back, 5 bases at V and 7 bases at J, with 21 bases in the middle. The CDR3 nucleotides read TGTGCCAGCAGTTTAGACACACAGGGTCCGAGTAATGAGCAGTTCTTC. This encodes CASSLDTQGPSNEQFF.